The sequence of this TCR beta chain was determined in a study of T cells after yellow fever vaccination. Study-wide context: Fractions low in cell number were prepared with SMART-Seq v4 Ultra Low Input.

TCR cDNA, made by 5'RACE template switching, carried an added universal primer site and UMIs. TCRdb analysed the 5' RACE reads with MiXCR anew, one entry per CDR3 protein. The sample contains over 250,000 distinct CDR3 sequences, 4.1% of which appear only once. The CDR3 extends over 11 amino acids. Germline CDR1 is SGHAT and CDR2 is FQDESV (reference sequence). The ends were cut back, 7 bases at V and 4 bases at J, with 2 bases in the middle. Study-level findings and limits: The booster response re-showed most primary clones: around 96% CD4, over 80% CD8.

Only a few counts were recorded for this clonotype. The target antigen is unknown. The J gene is TRBJ2-6, the V gene TRBV11-1; no definite D call. The input for sequencing was PBMCs, taken 5 days after the yellow fever booster vaccination. The clonotype was recovered from a man aged 18 to 29 who received the YFV17D yellow fever vaccine. The CDR3 bases are TGTGCCAGCACCGGGGCCAACGTCCTGACTTTC. It translates to CASTGANVLTF.